The entry that follows covers one T cell receptor (beta chain) sequence. The sample comes from a study of control samples from healthy donors and cancer patients. V was clipped by 2 bases and J by 5 bases; unmatched bases: 2. This CDR3 has 13 amino acids. Germline CDR1 LGHDT, CDR2 YNNKEL (reference sequence). Clones were sequenced by immunoSEQ multiplex PCR, and TCRdb holds only the in-frame ones, with some missing. The repertoire holds 80,000 or so clones, around nine tenths seen once, with 4.5% to 7% in the top ten. This sequence joins TRBV3-1 (or the pseudogene TRBV3-2) and TRBJ2-5; 7 nucleotides line up with TRBD2. The TCR sequence derives from a man aged 45-65 years in good health. The sample was blood. The CDR3 is CASSQQGGETQYF. The DNA of the CDR3 is TGTGCCAGCAGCCAACAGGGAGGGGAGACCCAGTACTTC.